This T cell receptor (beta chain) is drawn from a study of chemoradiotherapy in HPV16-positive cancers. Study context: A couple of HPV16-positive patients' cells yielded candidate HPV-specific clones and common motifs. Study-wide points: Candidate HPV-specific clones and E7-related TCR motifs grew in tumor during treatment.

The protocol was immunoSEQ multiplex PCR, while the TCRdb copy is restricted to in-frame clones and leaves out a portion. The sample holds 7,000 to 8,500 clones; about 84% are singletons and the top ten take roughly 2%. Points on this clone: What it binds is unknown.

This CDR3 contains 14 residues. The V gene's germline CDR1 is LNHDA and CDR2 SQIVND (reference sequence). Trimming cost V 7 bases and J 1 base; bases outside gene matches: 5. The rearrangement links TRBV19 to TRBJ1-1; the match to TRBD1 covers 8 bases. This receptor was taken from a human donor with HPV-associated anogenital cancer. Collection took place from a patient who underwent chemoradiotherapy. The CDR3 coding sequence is TGTGCCAGTAACGGACAGGGAGGGAACACTGAAGCTTTCTTT. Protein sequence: CASNGQGGNTEAFF.